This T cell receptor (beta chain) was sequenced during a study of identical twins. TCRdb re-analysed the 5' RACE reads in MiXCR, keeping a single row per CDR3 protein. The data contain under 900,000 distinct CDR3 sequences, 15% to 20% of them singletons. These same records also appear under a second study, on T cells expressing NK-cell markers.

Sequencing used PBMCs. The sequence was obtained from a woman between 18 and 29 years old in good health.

Here the CDR3 reads CSASGTESYGYTF. As DNA, the CDR3 is TGCAGTGCTAGTGGTACAGAGAGCTATGGCTACACCTTC. J is TRBJ1-2 and V is TRBV20-1; D unclear. Germline CDR1 DFQATT, CDR2 SNEGSKA (reference sequence). There are 13 residues in the CDR3. Deletions cut 3 bases from V and 4 bases from J, with 12 bases between.